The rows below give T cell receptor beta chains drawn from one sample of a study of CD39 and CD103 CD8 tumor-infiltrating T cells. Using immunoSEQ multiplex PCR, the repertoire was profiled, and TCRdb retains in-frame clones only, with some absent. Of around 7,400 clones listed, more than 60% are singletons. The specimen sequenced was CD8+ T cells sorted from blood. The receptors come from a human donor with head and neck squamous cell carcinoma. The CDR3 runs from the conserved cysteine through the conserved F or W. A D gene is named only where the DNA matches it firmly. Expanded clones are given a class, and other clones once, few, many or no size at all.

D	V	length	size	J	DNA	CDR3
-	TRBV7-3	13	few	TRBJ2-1	TGTGCCAGCAGCTTGGACAGTTACAATGAGCAGTTCTTC	CASSLDSYNEQFF
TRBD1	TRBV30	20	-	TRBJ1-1	TGTGCCTGGAAAGGTAGGTCAGGTAGGCTCAGGGGGCGAGCAAACACTGAAGCTTTCTTT	CAWKGRSGRLRGRANTEAFF
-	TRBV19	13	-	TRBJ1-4	TGTGCCAGTAGTATGGTGACGGAGGACCAACTGTTTTTT	CASSMVTEDQLFF
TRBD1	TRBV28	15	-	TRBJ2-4	TGTGCCAGCAGTCCCCCAGGGGGCTGGGTGGACATTCAGTACTTC	CASSPPGGWVDIQYF
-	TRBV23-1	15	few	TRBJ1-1	TGCGCCAGCAGTCACTCAACCCACCTGAACACTGAAGCTTTCTTT	CASSHSTHLNTEAFF
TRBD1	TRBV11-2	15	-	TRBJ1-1	TGTGCCAGCAGCTTATCAGGGGGGTTCCCCACTGAAGCTTTCTTT	CASSLSGGFPTEAFF
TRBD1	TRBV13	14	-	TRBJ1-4	TGTGCCAGCAGCTTGAAGGGGGCGGATGAAAAACTGTTTTTT	CASSLKGADEKLFF
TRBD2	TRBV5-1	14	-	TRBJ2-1	TGCGCCAGCAGCTTGTTCGGGGGGATGGGTGAGCAGTTCTTC	CASSLFGGMGEQFF
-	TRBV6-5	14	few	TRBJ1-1	TGTGCCAGCAGTTACCACAAACAGGGCACTGAAGCTTTCTTT	CASSYHKQGTEAFF
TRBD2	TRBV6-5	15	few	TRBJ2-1	TGTGCCAGCACCTTAACCCGGACTAGCGCTAATGAGCAGTTCTTC	CASTLTRTSANEQFF
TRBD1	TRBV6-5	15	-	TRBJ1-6	TGTGCCAGCAGTCCTGAAGGACAGGGAATTTCACCCCTCCACTTT	CASSPEGQGISPLHF
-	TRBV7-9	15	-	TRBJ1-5	TGTGCCAGCAGCCCGACAGAGGGAGGCAATCAGCCCCAGCATTTT	CASSPTEGGNQPQHF
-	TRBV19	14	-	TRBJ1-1	TGTGCCAGTAGCATGACCCAATGGGGCACTGAAGCTTTCTTT	CASSMTQWGTEAFF
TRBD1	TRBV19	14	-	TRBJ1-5	TGTGCCAGTAGTATCGGGACAGGTCATCAGCCCCAGCATTTT	CASSIGTGHQPQHF
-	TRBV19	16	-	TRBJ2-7	TGTGCCAGTAGTATAGATTTTTACAGGGAGTCCTACGAGCAGTACTTC	CASSIDFYRESYEQYF
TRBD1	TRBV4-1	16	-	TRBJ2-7	TGCGCCAGCAGCCAAGATGGTGGACAGGGGGCGTTCGAGCAGTACTTC	CASSQDGGQGAFEQYF
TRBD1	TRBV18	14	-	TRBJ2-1	TGTGCCAGCTCACCGACGGACAGGGTGAATGAGCAGTTCTTC	CASSPTDRVNEQFF
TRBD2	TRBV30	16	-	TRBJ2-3	TGTGCCTGGAATCAAGGACTAGCGGGGCGCACAGATACGCAGTATTTT	CAWNQGLAGRTDTQYF
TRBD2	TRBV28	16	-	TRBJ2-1	TGTGCCAGCAGTCCCCGGACTAGCGGAAGAGGGGATGAGCAGTTCTTC	CASSPRTSGRGDEQFF
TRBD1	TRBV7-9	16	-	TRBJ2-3	TGTGCCAGCAGCTTGGGGACAGGGGTTGAGAGAGATACGCAGTATTTT	CASSLGTGVERDTQYF
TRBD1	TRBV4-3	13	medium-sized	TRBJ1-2	TGCGCCAGCAGCCAAAGGACAGGGTATGGCTACACCTTC	CASSQRTGYGYTF
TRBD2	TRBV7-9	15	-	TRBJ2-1	TGTGCCAGCAGTCCCGAGCGGGAGACAGGCAATGAGCAGTTCTTC	CASSPERETGNEQFF
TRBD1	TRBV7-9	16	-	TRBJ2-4	TGTGCCAGCAGCTTAGCTATGGAGGGACAGGGAAACATTCAGTACTTC	CASSLAMEGQGNIQYF
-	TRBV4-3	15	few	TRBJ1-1	TGCGCCAGCAGCCAAGAAAGGAGCTGGAACACTGAAGCTTTCTTT	CASSQERSWNTEAFF
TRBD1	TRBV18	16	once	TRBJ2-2	TGTGCCAGCTCCCCCGGCAGGGGGCTAAGCACCGGGGAGCTGTTTTTT	CASSPGRGLSTGELFF
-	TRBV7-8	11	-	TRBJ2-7	TGTGCCAGCAGGGGGGGACACGAGCAGTACTTC	CASRGGHEQYF
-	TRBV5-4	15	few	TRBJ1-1	TGTGCCAGCAGCTTGGGGAGACAGATGAACACTGAAGCTTTCTTT	CASSLGRQMNTEAFF
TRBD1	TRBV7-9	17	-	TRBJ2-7	TGTGCCAGCAGCTTACAAATTGGGGGACAGGGGGCCTACGAGCAGTACTTC	CASSLQIGGQGAYEQYF
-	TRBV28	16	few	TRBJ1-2	TGTGCCAGCAGCTTCATCGGAACAGGCCGTTCGGGTGGCTACACCTTC	CASSFIGTGRSGGYTF
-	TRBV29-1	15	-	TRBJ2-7	TGCAGCGTTGAAGGCCACGGAGGGAGCTCCTACGAGCAGTACTTC	CSVEGHGGSSYEQYF
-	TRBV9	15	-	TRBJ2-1	TGTGCCAGCAGCGTAGGGTCGGGAGTGAGAAATGAGCAGTTCTTC	CASSVGSGVRNEQFF
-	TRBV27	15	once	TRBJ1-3	TGTGCCAGCAGTTCGACAGGCTCCTCTGGAAACACCATATATTTT	CASSSTGSSGNTIYF
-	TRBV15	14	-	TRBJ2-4	TGTGCCACCAGCACCCAGGAACTCAAAAACATTCAGTACTTC	CATSTQELKNIQYF
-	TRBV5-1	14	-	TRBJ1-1	TGCGCCAGCAGCCCGGGACATTTGAACACTGAAGCTTTCTTT	CASSPGHLNTEAFF
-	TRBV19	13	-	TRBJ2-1	TGTGCTAGTGGTCTCAACTCCTACAATGAGCAGTTCTTC	CASGLNSYNEQFF
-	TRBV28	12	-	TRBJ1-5	TGTGCCAGCAGTCTCGGTGAACAGCCCCAGCATTTT	CASSLGEQPQHF
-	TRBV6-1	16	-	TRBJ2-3	TGTGCCAGCAGTGCCCTACGCCGGGGGCTGACAGATACGCAGTATTTT	CASSALRRGLTDTQYF
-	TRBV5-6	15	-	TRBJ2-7	TGTGCCAGCAGCCCCCAGGGAAGAATCTCCTACGAGCAGTACTTC	CASSPQGRISYEQYF
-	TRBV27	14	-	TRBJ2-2	TGTGCCAGCAGTTCAGGGGCCGGTACCGGGGAGCTGTTTTTT	CASSSGAGTGELFF
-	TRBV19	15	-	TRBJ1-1	TGTGCCAGTAGCTTCAGCTCCCAGGGTTGGACTGAAGCTTTCTTT	CASSFSSQGWTEAFF
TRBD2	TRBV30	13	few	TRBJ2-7	TGTGCCTGGAGTTGGACTAGCGGGAGCGAGCAGTACTTC	CAWSWTSGSEQYF
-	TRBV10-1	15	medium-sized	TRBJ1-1	TGCGCCAGCAGTGAGGTGGCAGGAACGAACACTGAAGCTTTCTTT	CASSEVAGTNTEAFF
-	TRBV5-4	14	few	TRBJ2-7	TGTGCCAGCAGCTGGGGTGGCGCGACCTACGAGCAGTACTTC	CASSWGGATYEQYF
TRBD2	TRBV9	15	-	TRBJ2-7	TGTGCCAGCAGCGTAGGCCTAGCGGGGGAAGGCGAGCAGTACTTC	CASSVGLAGEGEQYF
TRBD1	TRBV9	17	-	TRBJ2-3	TGTGCCAGCAGCGTAGCTGGAGGACAGGGTTTAAAGGATACGCAGTATTTT	CASSVAGGQGLKDTQYF
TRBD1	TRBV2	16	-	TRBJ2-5	TGTGCCAGCAGTGAGGGTGAGGACAGGCTCCAAGAGACCCAGTACTTC	CASSEGEDRLQETQYF
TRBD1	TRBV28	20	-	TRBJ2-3	TGTGCCAGCAGTTTGACTTTAGGGGACAGGGATGAGGGTAGCACAGATACGCAGTATTTT	CASSLTLGDRDEGSTDTQYF
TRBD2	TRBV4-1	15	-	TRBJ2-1	TGCGCCAGCAGCCAAGTCCTAGCGGACTACAATGAGCAGTTCTTC	CASSQVLADYNEQFF
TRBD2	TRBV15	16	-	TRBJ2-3	TGTGCCACCAGCGGCTTGACTAGCGGGGGTGCAGATACGCAGTATTTT	CATSGLTSGGADTQYF
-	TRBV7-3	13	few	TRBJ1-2	TGTGCCAGCAGCTTAGGTATTAACTATGGCTACACCTTC	CASSLGINYGYTF
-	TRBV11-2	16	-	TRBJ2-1	TGTGCCAGCACCCACCCCGGGACACCGACCGGGGATGAGCAGTTCTTC	CASTHPGTPTGDEQFF
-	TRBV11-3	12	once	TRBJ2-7	TGTGCCAGCAGTTCAGGAAGCTACGAGCAGTACTTC	CASSSGSYEQYF
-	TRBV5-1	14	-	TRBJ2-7	TGCGCCAGCAGCCTATTACCAGGTTCCTACGAGCAGTACTTC	CASSLLPGSYEQYF
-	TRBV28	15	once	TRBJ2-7	TGTGCCAGCAGTTTACTAACAGGGAGCTCCTACGAGCAGTACTTC	CASSLLTGSSYEQYF
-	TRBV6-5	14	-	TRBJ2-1	TGTGCCAGCAGTTATAGCTTGTCCTACAATGAGCAGTTCTTC	CASSYSLSYNEQFF
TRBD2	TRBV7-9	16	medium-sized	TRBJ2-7	TGTGCCAGCAGCTATGCTCCTAGCGGGAGACAATACGAGCAGTACTTC	CASSYAPSGRQYEQYF
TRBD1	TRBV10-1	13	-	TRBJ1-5	TGCGCCAGCAGTGAGTCGATACAGGGGGCCCAGCATTTT	CASSESIQGAQHF
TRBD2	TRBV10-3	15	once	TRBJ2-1	TGTGCCATCAGTGTTATTAGCGGGAGTAACCATGAGCAGTTCTTC	CAISVISGSNHEQFF
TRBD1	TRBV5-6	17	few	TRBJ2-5	TGTGCCAGCAGCTTAACAGGGGTTGGGCGGTCCCAAGAGACCCAGTACTTC	CASSLTGVGRSQETQYF
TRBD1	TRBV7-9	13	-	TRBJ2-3	TGTGCCGTTGACAGGGAAGTCACAGATACGCAGTATTTT	CAVDREVTDTQYF